This T cell receptor (beta chain) was recorded in a study of cytomegalovirus exposure and HLA in healthy donors. The study, taken as a whole, reports: When analyzed later, a missense DCLRE1C variant was found to be linked to TCR beta V- and J-gene trimming.

Although they were nominally healthy when sampled, donors likely had unrecorded immune exposures. Vbeta (60) and Jbeta (13) primers were used in the PCR. The data were produced by immunoSEQ multiplex PCR, yet TCRdb's version contains in-frame clones alone and is incomplete. This sample carries over 150,000 clones, over 70% of them seen once, and the ten largest clones take about 1.6%. Turning to this clone: Antigen: not known.

V lost 0 bases and J 7 bases, leaving 4 bases between the germline ends. CDR1 is GTSNPN, CDR2 SVGIG, per germline (reference sequence). The CDR3 runs to 10 residues. V and J are TRBV30 and TRBJ2-7; no clear D gene. This TCR was recovered from a woman aged 18-30 years in good health and CMV-seronegative. The sequenced sample consisted of PBMCs. The CDR3 region has the DNA TGTGCCTGGAGTGTACGGGAGCAGTACTTC. Encoded protein: CAWSVREQYF.